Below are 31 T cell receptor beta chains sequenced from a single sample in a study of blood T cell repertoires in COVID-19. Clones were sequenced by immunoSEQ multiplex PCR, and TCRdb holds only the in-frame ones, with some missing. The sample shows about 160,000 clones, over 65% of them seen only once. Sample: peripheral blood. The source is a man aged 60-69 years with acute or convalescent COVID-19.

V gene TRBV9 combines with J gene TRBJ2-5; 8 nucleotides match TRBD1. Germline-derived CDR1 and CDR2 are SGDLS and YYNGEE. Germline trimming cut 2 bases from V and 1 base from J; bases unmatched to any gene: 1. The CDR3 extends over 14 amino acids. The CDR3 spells CASSVGTGQETQYF. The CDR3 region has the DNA TGTGCCAGCAGCGTCGGGACAGGCCAAGAGACCCAGTACTTC. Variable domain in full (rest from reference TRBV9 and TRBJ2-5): DSGVTQTPKHLITATGQRVTLRCSPRSGDLSVYWYQQSLDQGLQFLIQYYNGEERAKGNILERFSAQQFPDLHSELNLSSLELGDSALYFCASSVGTGQETQYFGPGTRLLVL.

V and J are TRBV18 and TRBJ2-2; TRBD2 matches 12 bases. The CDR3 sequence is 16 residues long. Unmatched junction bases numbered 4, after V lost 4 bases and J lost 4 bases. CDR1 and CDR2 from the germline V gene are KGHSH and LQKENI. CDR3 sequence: CASSLQGLAGTGELFF. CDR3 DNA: TGTGCCAGCTCACTACAGGGACTAGCGGGCACCGGGGAGCTGTTTTTT.

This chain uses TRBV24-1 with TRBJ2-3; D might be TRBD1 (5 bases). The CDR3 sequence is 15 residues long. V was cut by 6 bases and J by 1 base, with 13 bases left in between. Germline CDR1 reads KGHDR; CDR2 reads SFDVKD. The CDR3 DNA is TGTGCCACCAGTTTTCAGCAGGGTGGCACAGATACGCAGTATTTT. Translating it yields CATSFQQGGTDTQYF.

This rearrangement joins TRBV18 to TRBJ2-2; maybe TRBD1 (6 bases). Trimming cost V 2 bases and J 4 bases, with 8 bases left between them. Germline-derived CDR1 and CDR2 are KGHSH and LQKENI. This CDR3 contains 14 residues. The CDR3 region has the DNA TGTGCCAGCTCACCAACAGGGTCCACCGGGGAGCTGTTTTTT. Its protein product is CASSPTGSTGELFF.

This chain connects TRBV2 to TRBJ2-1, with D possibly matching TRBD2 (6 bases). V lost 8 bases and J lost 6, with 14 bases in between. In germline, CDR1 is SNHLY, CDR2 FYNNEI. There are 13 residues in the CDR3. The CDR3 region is CASGRAGINEQFF. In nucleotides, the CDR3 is TGTGCCAGCGGAAGGGCGGGGATCAATGAGCAGTTCTTC.

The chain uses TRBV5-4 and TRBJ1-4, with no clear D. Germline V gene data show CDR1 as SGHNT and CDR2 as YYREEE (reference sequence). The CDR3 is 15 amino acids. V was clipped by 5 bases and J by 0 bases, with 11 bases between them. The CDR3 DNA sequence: TGTGCCAGCAGTTCCTACAGTGCAACTAATGAAAAACTGTTTTTT. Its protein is CASSSYSATNEKLFF.

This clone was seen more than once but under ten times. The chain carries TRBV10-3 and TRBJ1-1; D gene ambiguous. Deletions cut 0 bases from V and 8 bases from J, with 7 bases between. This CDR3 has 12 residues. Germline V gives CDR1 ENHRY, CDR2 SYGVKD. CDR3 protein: CAISESENEAFF. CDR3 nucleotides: TGTGCCATCAGTGAGTCGGAGAACGAAGCTTTCTTT.

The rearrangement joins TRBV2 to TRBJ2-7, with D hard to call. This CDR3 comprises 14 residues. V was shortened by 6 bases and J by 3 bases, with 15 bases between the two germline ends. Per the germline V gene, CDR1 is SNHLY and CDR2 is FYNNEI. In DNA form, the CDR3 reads TGTGCCAGCAGCGACTCCCTCAACTTCTACGAGCAGTACTTC. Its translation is CASSDSLNFYEQYF.

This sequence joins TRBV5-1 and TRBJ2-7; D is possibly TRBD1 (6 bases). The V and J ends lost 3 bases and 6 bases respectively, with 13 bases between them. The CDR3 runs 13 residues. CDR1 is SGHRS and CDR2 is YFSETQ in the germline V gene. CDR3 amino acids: CASSSGEIGEQYF. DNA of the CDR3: TGCGCCAGCAGCTCAGGGGAAATCGGCGAGCAGTACTTC.

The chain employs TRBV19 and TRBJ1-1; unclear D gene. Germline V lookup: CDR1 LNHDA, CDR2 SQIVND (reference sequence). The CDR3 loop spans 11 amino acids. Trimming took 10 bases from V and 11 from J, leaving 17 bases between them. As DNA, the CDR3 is TGTGCCACCTCAATCGTCCGCCAGGCTTTCTTT. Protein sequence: CATSIVRQAFF.

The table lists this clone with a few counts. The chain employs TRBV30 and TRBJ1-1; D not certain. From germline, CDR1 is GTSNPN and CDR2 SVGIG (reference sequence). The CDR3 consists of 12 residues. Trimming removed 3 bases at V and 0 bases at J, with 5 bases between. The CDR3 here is CAWRSMNTEAFF. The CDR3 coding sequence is TGTGCCTGGAGGTCCATGAACACTGAAGCTTTCTTT. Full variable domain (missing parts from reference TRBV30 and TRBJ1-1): SQTIHQWPATLVQPVGSPLSLECTVEGTSNPNLYWYRQAAGRGLQLLFYSVGIGQISSEVPQNLSASRPQDRQFILSSKKLLLSDSGFYLCAWRSMNTEAFFGQGTRLTVV.

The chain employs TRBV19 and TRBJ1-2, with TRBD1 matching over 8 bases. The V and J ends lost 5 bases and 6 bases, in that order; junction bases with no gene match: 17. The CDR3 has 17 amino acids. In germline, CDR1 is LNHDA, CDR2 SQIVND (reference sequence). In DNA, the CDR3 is TGTGCCAGTAGTTTACTCCCGGACAGGGAAAAGTTTGATGGCTACACCTTC. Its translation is CASSLLPDREKFDGYTF.

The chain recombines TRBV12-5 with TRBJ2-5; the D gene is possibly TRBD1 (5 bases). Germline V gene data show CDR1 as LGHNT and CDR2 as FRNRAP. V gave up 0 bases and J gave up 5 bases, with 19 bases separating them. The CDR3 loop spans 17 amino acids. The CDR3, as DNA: TGTGCTAGTGGTTTGGTAATTGGTAAGGCAGGGATGGAGACCCAGTACTTC. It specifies CASGLVIGKAGMETQYF. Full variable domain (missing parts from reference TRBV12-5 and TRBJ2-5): DARVTQTPRHKVTEMGQEVTMRCQPILGHNTVFWYRQTMMQGLELLAYFRNRAPLDDSGMPKDRFSAEMPDATLATLKIQPSEPRDSAVYFCASGLVIGKAGMETQYFGPGTRLLVL.

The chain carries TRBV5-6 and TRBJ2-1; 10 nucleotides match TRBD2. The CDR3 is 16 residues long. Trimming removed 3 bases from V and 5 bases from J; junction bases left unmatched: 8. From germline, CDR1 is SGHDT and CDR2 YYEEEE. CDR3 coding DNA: TGTGCCAGCAGCTCGCTAGCGGGGGTGAATAACAATGAGCAGTTCTTC. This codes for CASSSLAGVNNNEQFF.

CDR3 region: CASSLQGLISTDTQYF. The CDR3, as DNA: TGTGCCAGCAGTTTACAGGGGTTAATAAGCACAGATACGCAGTATTTT. The rearrangement uses TRBV27 and TRBJ2-3, with a weak D call TRBD1 (6 bases). The V end lost 2 bases, the J end lost 0 bases, and 12 bases lay between the germline ends. The length of the CDR3 is 16 residues. Germline-derived CDR1 and CDR2 are MNHEY and SMNVEV (reference sequence).

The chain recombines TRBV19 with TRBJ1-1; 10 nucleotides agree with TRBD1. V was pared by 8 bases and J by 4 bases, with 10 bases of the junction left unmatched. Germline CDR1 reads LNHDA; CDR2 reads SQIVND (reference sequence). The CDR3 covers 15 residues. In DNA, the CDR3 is TGTGCCAGTGGGGGACAGGGGTATCGGGGCACTGAAGCTTTCTTT. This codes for CASGGQGYRGTEAFF.

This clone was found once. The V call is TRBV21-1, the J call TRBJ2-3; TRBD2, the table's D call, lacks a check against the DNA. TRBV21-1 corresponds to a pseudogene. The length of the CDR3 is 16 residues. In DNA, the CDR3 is TGTGCCAGCAGCACTCCGGGACTAGGCAATACCGATACGCAGTATTTT. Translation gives CASSTPGLGNTDTQYF.

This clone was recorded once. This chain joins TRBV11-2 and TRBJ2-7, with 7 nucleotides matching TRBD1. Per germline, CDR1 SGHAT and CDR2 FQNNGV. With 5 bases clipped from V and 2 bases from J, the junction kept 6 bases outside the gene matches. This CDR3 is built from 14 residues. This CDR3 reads CASSRDSATYEQYF. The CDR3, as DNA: TGTGCCAGCAGCCGGGACAGTGCTACCTACGAGCAGTACTTC. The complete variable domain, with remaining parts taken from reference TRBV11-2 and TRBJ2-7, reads EAGVAQSPRYKIIEKRQSVAFWCNPISGHATLYWYQQILGQGPKLLIQFQNNGVVDDSQLPKDRFSAERLKGVDSTLKIQPAKLEDSAVYLCASSRDSATYEQYFGPGTRLTVT.

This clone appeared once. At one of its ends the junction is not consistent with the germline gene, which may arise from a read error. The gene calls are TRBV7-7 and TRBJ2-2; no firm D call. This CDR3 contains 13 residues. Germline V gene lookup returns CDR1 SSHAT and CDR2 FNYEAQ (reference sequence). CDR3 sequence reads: CASSPNLAGELFF. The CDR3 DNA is TGTGCTAGCAGCCCTAACCTAGCCGGGGAGCTGTTTTTT.

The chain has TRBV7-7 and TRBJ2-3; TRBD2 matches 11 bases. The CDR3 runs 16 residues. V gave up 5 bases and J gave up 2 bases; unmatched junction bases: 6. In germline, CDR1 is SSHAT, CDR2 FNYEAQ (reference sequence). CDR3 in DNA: TGTGCCAGCAGCCAGGGGACTAGCGGCAACACAGATACGCAGTATTTT. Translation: CASSQGTSGNTDTQYF.

The chain's CDR3 is CASNPGLAGGHEQYF. The CDR3 DNA follows: TGTGCCAGCAACCCCGGACTAGCGGGGGGACACGAGCAGTACTTC. The chain employs TRBV9 and TRBJ2-7; 14 bases match TRBD2. Trimming removed 6 bases from V and 5 bases from J; junction bases left unmatched: 7. The germline gives CDR1 SGDLS, CDR2 YYNGEE. The CDR3 loop spans 15 amino acids.

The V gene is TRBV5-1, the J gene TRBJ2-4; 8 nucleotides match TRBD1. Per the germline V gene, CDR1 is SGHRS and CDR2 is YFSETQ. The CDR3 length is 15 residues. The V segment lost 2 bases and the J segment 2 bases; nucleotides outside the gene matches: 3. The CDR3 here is CASSFARGPKNIQYF. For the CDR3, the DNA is TGCGCCAGCAGCTTCGCCAGGGGGCCCAAAAACATTCAGTACTTC.

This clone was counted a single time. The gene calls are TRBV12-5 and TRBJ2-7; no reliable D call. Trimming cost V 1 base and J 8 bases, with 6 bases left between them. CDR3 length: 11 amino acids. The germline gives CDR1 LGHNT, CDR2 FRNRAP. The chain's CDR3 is CASGLGHQQYF. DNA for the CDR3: TGTGCTAGTGGTTTGGGACACCAGCAGTACTTC.

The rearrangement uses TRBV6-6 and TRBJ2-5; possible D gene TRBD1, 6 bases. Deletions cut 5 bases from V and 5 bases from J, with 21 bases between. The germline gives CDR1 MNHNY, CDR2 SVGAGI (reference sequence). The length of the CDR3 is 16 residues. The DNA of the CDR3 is TGTGCCAGCAGTGGTCCGACCGGGCAAAGGGGGGAGACCCAGTACTTC. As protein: CASSGPTGQRGETQYF.

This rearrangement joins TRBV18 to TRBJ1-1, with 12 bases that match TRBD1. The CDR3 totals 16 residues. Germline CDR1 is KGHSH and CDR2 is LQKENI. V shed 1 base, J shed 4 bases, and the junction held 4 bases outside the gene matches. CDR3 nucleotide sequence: TGTGCCAGCTCACCACGGGGACAGGGGGCGCCCACTGAAGCTTTCTTT. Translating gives CASSPRGQGAPTEAFF.

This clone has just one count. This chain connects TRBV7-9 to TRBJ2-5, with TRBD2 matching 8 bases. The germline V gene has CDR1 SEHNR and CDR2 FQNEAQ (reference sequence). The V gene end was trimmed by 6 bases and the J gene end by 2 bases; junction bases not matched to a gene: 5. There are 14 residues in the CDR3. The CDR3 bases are TGTGCCAGCAGTCCAAGCGGGGGTCAAGAGACCCAGTACTTC. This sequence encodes CASSPSGGQETQYF.

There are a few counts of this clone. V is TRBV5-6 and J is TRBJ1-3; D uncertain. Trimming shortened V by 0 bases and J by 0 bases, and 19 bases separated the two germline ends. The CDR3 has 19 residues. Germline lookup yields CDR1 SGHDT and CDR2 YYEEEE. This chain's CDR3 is CASSLAGRHGMSSGNTIYF. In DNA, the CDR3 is TGTGCCAGCAGCTTGGCCGGTCGACACGGGATGAGCTCTGGAAACACCATATATTTT.

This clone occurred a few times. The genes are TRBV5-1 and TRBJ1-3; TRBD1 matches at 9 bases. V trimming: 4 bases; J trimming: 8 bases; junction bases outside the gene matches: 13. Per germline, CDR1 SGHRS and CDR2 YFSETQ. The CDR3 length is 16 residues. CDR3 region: CASSQGTGQGTDTIYF. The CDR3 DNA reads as TGCGCCAGCAGCCAAGGCACGGGACAGGGTACTGACACCATATATTTT.

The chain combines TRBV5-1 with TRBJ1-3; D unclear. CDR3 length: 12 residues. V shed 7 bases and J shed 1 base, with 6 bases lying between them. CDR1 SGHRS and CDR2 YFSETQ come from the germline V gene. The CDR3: CASAGSGNTIYF. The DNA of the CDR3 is TGCGCCAGCGCAGGATCTGGAAACACCATATATTTT. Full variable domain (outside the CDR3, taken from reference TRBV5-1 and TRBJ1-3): KAGVTQTPRYLIKTRGQQVTLSCSPISGHRSVSWYQQTPGQGLQFLFEYFSETQRNKGNFPGRFSGRQFSNSRSEMNVSTLELGDSALYLCASAGSGNTIYFGEGSWLTVV.

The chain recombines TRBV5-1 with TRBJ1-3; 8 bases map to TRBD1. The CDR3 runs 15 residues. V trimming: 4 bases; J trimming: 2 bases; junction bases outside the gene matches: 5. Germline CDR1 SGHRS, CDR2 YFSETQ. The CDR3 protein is CASSPIQGAGNTIYF. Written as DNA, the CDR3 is TGCGCCAGCAGCCCAATACAGGGGGCTGGAAACACCATATATTTT.

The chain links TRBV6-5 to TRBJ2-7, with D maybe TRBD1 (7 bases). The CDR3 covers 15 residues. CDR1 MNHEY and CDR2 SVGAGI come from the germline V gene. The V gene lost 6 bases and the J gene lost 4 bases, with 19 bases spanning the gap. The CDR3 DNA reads TGTGCCAGCAGCTCAGGGGGGCGAAGGAATTACGAGCAGTACTTC. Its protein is CASSSGGRRNYEQYF.